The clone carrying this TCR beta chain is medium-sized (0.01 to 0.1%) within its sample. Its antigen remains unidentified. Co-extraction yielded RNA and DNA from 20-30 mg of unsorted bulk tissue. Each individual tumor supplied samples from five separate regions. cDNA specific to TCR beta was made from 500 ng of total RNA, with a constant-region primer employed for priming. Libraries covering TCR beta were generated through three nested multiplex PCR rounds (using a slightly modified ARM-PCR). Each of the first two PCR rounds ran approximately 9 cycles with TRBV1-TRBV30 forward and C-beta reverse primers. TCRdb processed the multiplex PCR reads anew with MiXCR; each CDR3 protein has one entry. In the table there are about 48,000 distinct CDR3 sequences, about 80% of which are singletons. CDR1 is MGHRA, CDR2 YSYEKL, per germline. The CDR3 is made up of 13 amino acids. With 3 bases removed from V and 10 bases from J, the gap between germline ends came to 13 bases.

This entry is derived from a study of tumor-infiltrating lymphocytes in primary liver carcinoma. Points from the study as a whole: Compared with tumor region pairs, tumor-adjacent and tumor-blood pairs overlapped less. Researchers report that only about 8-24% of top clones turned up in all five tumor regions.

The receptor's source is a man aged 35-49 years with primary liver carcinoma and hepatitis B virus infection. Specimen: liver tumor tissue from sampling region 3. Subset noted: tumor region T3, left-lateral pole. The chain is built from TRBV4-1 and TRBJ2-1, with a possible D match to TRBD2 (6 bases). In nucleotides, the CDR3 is TGCGCCAGCAGCCAGGCTTCTAGCGTCGAGCAGTTCTTC. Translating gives CASSQASSVEQFF.